This TCR beta chain was sequenced in a study of Ad26.COV2.S vaccination and SARS-CoV-2 variants. V shed 2 bases and J shed 0 bases, with 17 bases lying between them. Germline V gives CDR1 GTSNPN, CDR2 SVGIG (reference sequence). The CDR3 length is 18 residues. The treatment denotes: 15 to 20 received Ad26.COV2.S at low or high dose, single or two shots; about five received placebo; per-sample allocation not given. After the first vaccine or placebo injection, samples were drawn on day 63. Boston supplied an adult donor aged 18-55 years. The shot given was an Ad26 vector that makes Wuhan-strain SARS-CoV-2 spike. This clone was seen a single time. Its antigen is currently unknown. The study's findings and limits: Those who received vaccine or placebo ended up with similar non-spike TCR breadth.

The table came from immunoSEQ multiplex PCR; TCRdb's copy has only in-frame clones and leaves some out. The data show 500,000 or so clones, around nine tenths seen once. Sequenced material: peripheral blood, taken in a trial of Ad26.COV2.S vaccine versus placebo. The gene calls are TRBV30 and TRBJ2-6; D possibly uses TRBD1 or TRBD2 (5 bases each). The clonotype comes from a person between 18 and 60 years old who received the Ad26.COV2.S COVID-19 vaccine or a placebo. CDR3 DNA sequence: TGTGCCTGGAGTTCAACGACGGGACGACACTCTGGGGCCAACGTCCTGACTTTC. It is translated as CAWSSTTGRHSGANVLTF.